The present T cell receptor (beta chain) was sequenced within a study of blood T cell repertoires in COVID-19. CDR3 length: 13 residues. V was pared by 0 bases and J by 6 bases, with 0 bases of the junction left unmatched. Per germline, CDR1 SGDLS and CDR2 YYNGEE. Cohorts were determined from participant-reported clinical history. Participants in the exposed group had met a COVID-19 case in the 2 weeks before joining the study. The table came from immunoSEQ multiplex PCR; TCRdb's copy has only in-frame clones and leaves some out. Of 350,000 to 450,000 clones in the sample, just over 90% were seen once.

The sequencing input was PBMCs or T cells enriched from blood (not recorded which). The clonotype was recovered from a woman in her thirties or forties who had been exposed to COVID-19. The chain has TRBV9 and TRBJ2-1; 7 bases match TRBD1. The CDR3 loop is CASSVGTGNEQFF. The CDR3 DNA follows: TGTGCCAGCAGCGTAGGGACAGGCAATGAGCAGTTCTTC.